These 12 T cell receptor beta chains originate from one sample sequenced in a study of CD8 T cells in ankylosing spondylitis. TCRdb processed the 5' RACE reads anew with MiXCR; each CDR3 protein has one entry. The table shows 250,000 or so distinct CDR3 sequences, with roughly 10% occurring only once. The source material was blood, either unsorted or a sorted T cell fraction (not recorded which). The source of these receptors is a male donor with ankylosing spondylitis or in good health (not recorded which).

The chain uses TRBV20-1 and TRBJ1-6; tentatively, D is TRBD1 (6 bases). This CDR3 has 17 amino acids. The V gene lost 3 bases and the J gene lost 7 bases, with 22 bases spanning the gap. Germline loops: CDR1 DFQATT, CDR2 SNEGSKA (reference sequence). The CDR3 nucleotides read TGCAGTGCTAGCGATCTTCGGGGGCTCTCAATAAATTCACCCCTCCACTTT. Translating it yields CSASDLRGLSINSPLHF.

V usage is TRBV7-9 and J usage is TRBJ2-3; no definite D call. The V and J ends lost 2 bases and 2 bases respectively, with 17 bases between them. The germline V gene encodes CDR1 SEHNR and CDR2 FQNEAQ (reference sequence). This CDR3 spans 17 amino acids. The DNA for the CDR3 is TGTGCCAGCAGCTTAACCTCCAGCATCTACGACACAGATACGCAGTATTTT. Amino acid sequence: CASSLTSSIYDTDTQYF.

This clonotype was recorded many times. The chain is built from TRBV11-2 and TRBJ2-7; 7 bases align to TRBD1. From germline, CDR1 is SGHAT and CDR2 FQNNGV. Trimming took 6 bases from V and 5 from J; bases not matched to a gene: 7. This CDR3 contains 13 residues. The DNA of the CDR3 is TGTGCCAGCAGAGCGACAGGGACCCACGAGCAGTACTTC. This gives the protein CASRATGTHEQYF.

This clonotype was seen repeatedly, ten times or more. The chain employs TRBV5-1 and TRBJ2-7; D remains unclear. CDR1 SGHRS and CDR2 YFSETQ come from the germline V gene. The CDR3 is 15 amino acids. V lost 0 bases, J lost 6 bases, and 16 bases lay in between. CDR3 loop: CASSLASPPTVEQYF. CDR3 DNA sequence: TGCGCCAGCAGCTTGGCCTCGCCGCCTACAGTCGAGCAGTACTTC.

The rearrangement uses TRBV7-9 and TRBJ2-7; perhaps TRBD1 as D (6 bases). This CDR3 is 12 amino acids long. The germline V gene has CDR1 SEHNR and CDR2 FQNEAQ (reference sequence). Trimming removed 6 bases from V and 3 bases from J, with 9 bases in between. This chain's CDR3 is CASRDSYYEQYF. Here the CDR3 DNA reads TGTGCCAGCAGGGACAGTTACTACGAGCAGTACTTC. The whole variable domain, remainder taken from reference TRBV7-9 and TRBJ2-7, is DTGVSQNPRHKITKRGQNVTFRCDPISEHNRLYWYRQTLGQGPEFLTYFQNEAQLEKSRLLSDRFSAERPKGSFSTLEIQRTEQGDSAMYLCASRDSYYEQYFGPGTRLTVT.

This clonotype appeared many times. This chain links TRBV11-2 with TRBJ2-3; TRBD2 is a possible D gene (7 bases). There are 13 residues in the CDR3. Deletions cut 5 bases from V and 4 bases from J, with 10 bases between. The germline CDR1 and CDR2 sequences are SGHAT and FQNNGV. CDR3 region: CASSLGGPDTQYF. CDR3 nucleotide sequence: TGTGCCAGCAGCCTCGGGGGGCCAGATACGCAGTATTTT.

This clonotype was observed at least ten times. The V call is TRBV7-7, the J call TRBJ2-2; tentative D call: TRBD2 (6 bases). The CDR3 has 14 amino acids. Trimming pared 2 bases from V and 7 bases from J, leaving 11 bases between. Germline CDR1 and CDR2: SSHAT and FNYEAQ (reference sequence). The CDR3 DNA follows: TGTGCCAGCAGCTTACACGGGGGACGCGGGGAGCTGTTTTTT. Its protein is CASSLHGGRGELFF. Full variable domain (outside the CDR3, taken from reference TRBV7-7 and TRBJ2-2): GAGVSQSPRYKVTKRGQDVTLRCDPISSHATLYWYQQALGQGPEFLTYFNYEAQPDKSGLPSDRFSAERPEGSISTLTIQRTEQRDSAMYRCASSLHGGRGELFFGEGSRLTVL.

In this sample, this clonotype turned up many times. The V call is TRBV5-1, the J call TRBJ2-1; D not resolved. The CDR3 totals 14 residues. Trimming took 0 bases from V and 8 from J, leaving 12 bases between them. Germline-derived CDR1 and CDR2 are SGHRS and YFSETQ. CDR3 DNA: TGCGCCAGCAGCTTGGTCCTCCGAGAGGATGAGCAGTTCTTC. It is translated as CASSLVLREDEQFF.

This clonotype was recorded many times. V and J are TRBV29-1 and TRBJ2-3; D gene uncertain. The CDR3 spans 13 residues. V lost 2 bases and J 5 bases, leaving 11 bases between the germline ends. CDR1 is SQVTM and CDR2 is ANQGSEA in the germline V gene. The chain's CDR3 is CSVERTGGDTQYF. The CDR3 DNA reads as TGCAGCGTTGAACGAACTGGCGGAGATACGCAGTATTTT.

This clonotype was observed at least ten times. The chain carries TRBV29-1 and TRBJ1-2; TRBD1 is a possible D gene (6 bases). Per the germline V gene, CDR1 is SQVTM and CDR2 is ANQGSEA. Trimming left V 6 bases short and J 1 base short, with 18 bases between. The CDR3 totals 15 residues. In DNA form, the CDR3 reads TGCAGCGTGGATATCGGGACACCGAGTAACTATGGCTACACCTTC. It yields the protein CSVDIGTPSNYGYTF.

This clonotype was counted a few times. The rearrangement uses TRBV11-3 and TRBJ2-1, with 7 bases matching TRBD2. CDR1 is SGHNT and CDR2 is YENEEA in the germline V gene. CDR3 size: 14 residues. Trimming took 2 bases from V and 9 from J; bases not matched to a gene: 7. The CDR3, as DNA: TGTGCCAGCAGCTTATGGGACTACGGCAGTGAGCAGTTCTTC. Translating gives CASSLWDYGSEQFF. Supplemented by reference TRBV11-3 and TRBJ2-1, the full variable domain reads EAGVVQSPRYKIIEKKQPVAFWCNPISGHNTLYWYLQNLGQGPELLIRYENEEAVDDSQLPKDRFSAERLKGVDSTLKIQPAELGDSAVYLCASSLWDYGSEQFFGPGTRLTVL.

The chain employs TRBV5-6 and TRBJ2-7; D possibly uses TRBD1 or TRBD2 (7 bases each). Germline CDR1 and CDR2: SGHDT and YYEEEE. V was cut by 0 bases and J by 2 bases, with 15 bases left in between. CDR3 length: 16 amino acids. For the CDR3, the DNA is TGTGCCAGCAGCTTGGAAGCAGGGGGACTAACCTACGAGCAGTACTTC. The encoded protein is CASSLEAGGLTYEQYF.